This passage covers 21 T cell receptor beta chains from one sample sequenced in a study of response to subunit inactivated influenza vaccine. TCRdb independently ran MiXCR on the RT-PCR reads; one entry per CDR3 protein. This sample has more than 250,000 distinct CDR3 sequences, with 20% to 25% found just once. The specimen comprised PBMCs from blood, sampled around 22 months after vaccination. Receptors originate from a man in his fifties or sixties who received an inactivated influenza vaccine.

This clonotype was seen only a few times. The chain links TRBV27 to TRBJ2-7; possibly TRBD1 or TRBD2 for D (6 bases each). Trimming removed 0 bases from V and 7 bases from J, with 10 bases in between. CDR1 and CDR2 from the germline V gene are MNHEY and SMNVEV (reference sequence). This CDR3 comprises 13 residues. The CDR3 DNA is TGTGCCAGCAGTTTATCGGAAGGGGGGGAGCAGTACTTC. Amino acids: CASSLSEGGEQYF.

This clonotype was counted at least ten times. J is TRBJ1-1 and V is TRBV6-5, with a weak D call TRBD1 (6 bases). With 4 bases removed from V and 9 bases from J, the gap between germline ends came to 18 bases. This CDR3 has 14 residues. The V gene's germline CDR1 is MNHEY and CDR2 SVGAGI. The CDR3 is CASSSTGQFSQAFF. CDR3 nucleotides: TGTGCCAGCAGTTCGACAGGACAATTTTCTCAAGCTTTCTTT.

This chain joins TRBV7-2 and TRBJ2-3; TRBD1 matches at 7 bases. J gave up 0 bases and V 6 bases, and 3 bases lay outside the gene matches. Germline V gives CDR1 SGHTA, CDR2 FQGNSA. The CDR3 covers 14 residues. This chain's CDR3 is CASSLQGSTDTQYF. The CDR3 nucleotides read TGTGCCAGCAGTTTACAGGGGAGCACAGATACGCAGTATTTT.

A few counts support this clonotype. The V and J genes are TRBV7-6 and TRBJ1-2, with 7 bases aligning to TRBD1. Germline lookup yields CDR1 SGHVS and CDR2 FNYEAQ. The CDR3 spans 13 residues. This chain's CDR3 is CATEARGRGGYTF. CDR3 nucleotides: TGTGCTACCGAGGCCAGGGGGAGAGGGGGCTACACCTTC.

This clonotype was observed a few times. V is TRBV9 and J is TRBJ2-6, with D tentatively TRBD1 or TRBD2 (5 bases each). The ends were cut back, 3 bases at V and 0 bases at J, with 10 bases in the middle. The CDR3 is 16 amino acids. From germline, CDR1 is SGDLS and CDR2 YYNGEE. The CDR3 DNA sequence: TGTGCCAGCAGCGAGGGGAGTCTCTCTGGGGCCAACGTCCTGACTTTC. This codes for CASSEGSLSGANVLTF. Drawing the rest from reference TRBV9 and TRBJ2-6, the complete variable domain is DSGVTQTPKHLITATGQRVTLRCSPRSGDLSVYWYQQSLDQGLQFLIQYYNGEERAKGNILERFSAQQFPDLHSELNLSSLELGDSALYFCASSEGSLSGANVLTFGAGSRLTVL.

This clonotype came up a few times. The J gene is TRBJ2-1, the V gene TRBV29-1, with D tentatively TRBD2 (5 bases). The V end was cut by 1 base, the J end by 8 bases, with 12 bases between. Looked up from germline, CDR1 is SQVTM and CDR2 is ANQGSEA. The CDR3 has 13 amino acids. DNA of the CDR3: TGCAGCGTTGAAGGCGGGTCTTCCTATGAGCAGTTCTTC. Translating gives CSVEGGSSYEQFF.

In DNA, the CDR3 is TGTGCCAGCAGCTTGCCTAGCGGGATGCACACCGGGGAGCTGTTTTTT. Its protein product is CASSLPSGMHTGELFF. The chain has TRBV5-4 and TRBJ2-2; 9 positions match TRBD2. The CDR3 runs 16 residues. Germline V CDR1 and CDR2: SGHNT, YYREEE (reference sequence). V lost 1 base and J lost 3; bases outside the gene matches: 4.

The chain links TRBV10-3 to TRBJ1-1; no reliable D call. Germline CDR1 and CDR2: ENHRY and SYGVKD. The V end was cut by 3 bases, the J end by 1 base, with 12 bases between. CDR3 length equals 15 residues. CDR3 nucleotide sequence: TGTGCCATCAGTGAAGGGTTTACTGGGAACACTGAAGCTTTCTTT. Amino acid sequence: CAISEGFTGNTEAFF.

This clonotype was seen a few times. J is TRBJ1-2 and V is TRBV4-2; maybe TRBD1 (5 bases). Germline V gene data show CDR1 as LGHNA and CDR2 as YNFKEQ. This CDR3 has 14 residues. V lost 2 bases and J lost 4, with 11 bases in between. This CDR3 reads CASSQSFQGYGYTF. As DNA, the CDR3 is TGTGCCAGCAGCCAATCTTTCCAGGGCTATGGCTACACCTTC.

This clonotype was counted ten times or more. The chain is built from TRBV4-1 and TRBJ1-6; D gene ambiguous. Germline loops: CDR1 MGHRA, CDR2 YSYEKL. V lost 4 bases to trimming and J lost 15 bases, with 16 bases between them. The CDR3 covers 13 residues. This CDR3 reads CASSPPESGVLHF. The DNA for the CDR3 is TGCGCCAGCAGCCCCCCGGAAAGTGGGGTCCTCCACTTT.

V usage is TRBV28 and J usage is TRBJ2-1; 7 nucleotides match TRBD2. CDR1 is MDHEN, CDR2 SYDVKM, per germline. V lost 2 bases and J lost 3; bases outside the gene matches: 4. CDR3 size: 15 residues. In DNA form, the CDR3 reads TGTGCCAGCAGTTTAGGGCGGGAGATCTACAATGAGCAGTTCTTC. Its translation: CASSLGREIYNEQFF.

A word on this clonotype: A much larger clone is a single base away; this may be a read error. Since no conserved phenylalanine or tryptophan closes the CDR3, a read error is the likely cause. This CDR3 is CASSFEVRGETQYL. The CDR3 DNA is TGCGCCAGCAGCTTTGAGGTCAGGGGAGAGACCCAGTACCTC. The rearrangement links TRBV5-1 to TRBJ2-5; TRBD1 might be the D (6 bases). Germline V lookup: CDR1 SGHRS, CDR2 YFSETQ. Trimming took off 2 bases at V and 4 bases at J, with 12 bases between the two ends. This CDR3 is built from 14 residues.

The rearrangement joins TRBV24-1 to TRBJ2-3, with D possibly TRBD1 on 6 matching bases. Germline CDR1 KGHDR, CDR2 SFDVKD. V lost 0 bases and J 0 bases, leaving 15 bases between the germline ends. The CDR3 loop spans 18 amino acids. The CDR3 coding sequence is TGTGCCACCAGTGATTTGACCCTAACAGGGCCGAGCACAGATACGCAGTATTTT. It is translated as CATSDLTLTGPSTDTQYF.

Many counts were recorded for this clonotype. J is TRBJ2-5 and V is TRBV20-1; weak D call: TRBD2 (7 bases). CDR1 is DFQATT, CDR2 SNEGSKA, per germline (reference sequence). V dropped 6 bases and J dropped 5 bases, with 19 bases sitting between them. CDR3 length: 14 amino acids. CDR3 bases: TGCAGTGCCCTAATAGGGGGGGCCGGCGAGACCCAGTACTTC. Protein: CSALIGGAGETQYF.

This clonotype came up a few times. The chain recombines TRBV20-1 with TRBJ1-1, with 10 bases lining up with TRBD1. J gave up 8 bases and V 5 bases, and 8 bases lay outside the gene matches. This CDR3 has 13 residues. From germline, CDR1 is DFQATT and CDR2 SNEGSKA (reference sequence). CDR3 amino acids: CSAQLRQGAEAFF. The CDR3 DNA follows: TGCAGTGCTCAACTCAGACAGGGGGCGGAAGCTTTCTTT.

In nucleotides, the CDR3 is TGTGCCAGCACATCCGACTACTATGGCTACACCTTC. As protein: CASTSDYYGYTF. The chain couples TRBV6-5 to TRBJ1-2, with D unresolved. Trimming shortened V by 7 bases and J by 3 bases, and 9 bases separated the two germline ends. The CDR3 covers 12 residues. The germline CDR1 and CDR2 sequences are MNHEY and SVGAGI.

This clonotype was detected a few times. V gene TRBV6-5 combines with J gene TRBJ1-1, with D uncertain. The CDR3 is 15 amino acids. Trimming shortened V by 2 bases and J by 0 bases, and 10 bases separated the two germline ends. Germline CDR1 and CDR2: MNHEY and SVGAGI. CDR3 nucleotide sequence: TGTGCCAGCAGTTACCCAACAGTAATGAACACTGAAGCTTTCTTT. Protein product: CASSYPTVMNTEAFF.

This chain's CDR3 is CATSGGGGSEEKLFF. The CDR3 nucleotides read TGTGCCACCAGCGGTGGGGGAGGGTCTGAGGAAAAACTGTTTTTT. This chain links TRBV15 with TRBJ1-4; TRBD1 is a possible D gene (5 bases). CDR3 length: 15 residues. V shed 5 bases and J shed 8 bases, with 18 bases lying between them. Germline V CDR1 and CDR2: LNHNV, YYDKDF (reference sequence).

The table lists this clonotype with a few counts. V is TRBV5-1 and J is TRBJ2-7; possibly TRBD2 for D (6 bases). Trimming stripped 6 bases from V and 0 bases from J, with 10 bases between. CDR1 is SGHRS, CDR2 YFSETQ, per germline. The CDR3 runs 13 residues. The DNA of the CDR3 is TGCGCCAGCAACCTGGGGGGCTCCTACGAGCAGTACTTC. It codes for CASNLGGSYEQYF.

This clonotype was counted between two and nine times. This chain joins TRBV7-2 and TRBJ2-1, with 7 bases that match TRBD2. Trimming took 7 bases from V and 5 from J; bases not matched to a gene: 5. The CDR3 covers 13 residues. Looked up from germline, CDR1 is SGHTA and CDR2 is FQGNSA. As DNA, the CDR3 is TGTGCCAGCACCCGGGACTACAACAATGAGCAGTTCTTC. Its protein is CASTRDYNNEQFF.

The chain joins TRBV3-1 to TRBJ2-1; 7 bases map to TRBD1. The germline V gene encodes CDR1 LGHDT and CDR2 YNNKEL (reference sequence). Unmatched junction bases numbered 3, after V lost 4 bases and J lost 3 bases. The CDR3 totals 14 residues. The chain's CDR3 is CASSLRTGYNEQFF. In DNA form, the CDR3 reads TGTGCCAGCAGCCTAAGGACAGGCTACAATGAGCAGTTCTTC.